This is a list of T cell receptor beta chains from one sample in a study of blood T cell repertoires in COVID-19. Method: immunoSEQ multiplex PCR; TCRdb's copy keeps in-frame clones and lacks some. The sample has under 300,000 clones; 70% to 90% are singletons. Sequencing was done on a sample of PBMCs or T cells enriched from blood (not recorded which). The receptor set was obtained from a woman aged 40 to 50 with acute COVID-19. The CDR3 runs from the conserved cysteine through the conserved F or W. A D gene is named only where the DNA matches it firmly. Clone size appears in some rows only: once, few, many, or a class for an expanded clone.

>TRBV24-1|-|-|TRBJ1-5
TGTGCCACCAGTGATGTCGGGGTTCAGCCCCAGCATTTT
CATSDVGVQPQHF
>TRBV28|-|-|TRBJ1-2
TGTGCCAGCAGCCCTCCAACAGACAGAAGATATGGCTACACCTTC
CASSPPTDRRYGYTF
>TRBV5-4|-|-|TRBJ2-3
TGTGCCAGCAGCTCCATGGACAGCCCTGGGACAGATACGCAGTATTTT
CASSSMDSPGTDTQYF
>TRBV7-2|-|-|TRBJ2-7
TGTGCCAGCAGCTTACTGGGTCAGGGCCACGAGCAGTACTTC
CASSLLGQGHEQYF
>TRBV10-3|-|TRBD1|TRBJ1-2
TGTGCCATCAGTGAGGGGACAGACTATGGCTACACCTTC
CAISEGTDYGYTF
>TRBV11-2|-|-|TRBJ1-2
TGTGCCAGCAGCCGGGGATCCATCTATGGCTACACCTTC
CASSRGSIYGYTF
>TRBV10-1|-|TRBD2|TRBJ2-2
TGCGCCAGCAGCGGACTAGCGACCGGGGAGCTGTTTTTT
CASSGLATGELFF
>TRBV4-3|-|TRBD1|TRBJ1-2
TGCGCCAGCAGCCTAAGAACAGGGGGCGAGGGAGGCTACACCTTC
CASSLRTGGEGGYTF
>TRBV15|-|TRBD1|TRBJ1-4
TGTGCCACCAGCAGAGTCGGGACAGGGGGCAATGAAAAACTGTTTTTT
CATSRVGTGGNEKLFF
>TRBV27|-|TRBD1|TRBJ1-1
TGTGCCAGCAGCCGTCCCGGGACAGGGGACGGAACTGAAGCTTTCTTT
CASSRPGTGDGTEAFF
>TRBV12-5|-|-|TRBJ1-1
TGTGCTAGTGGTCTATCGGGGGGAACTGAAGCTTTCTTT
CASGLSGGTEAFF
>TRBV5-1|-|-|TRBJ1-3
TGCGCCAGCAGCTTACCGAGGACCGGGGGATCCTCTGGAAACACCATATATTTT
CASSLPRTGGSSGNTIYF
>TRBV11-2|once|-|TRBJ1-3
TGTGCCAGCAGCTCTATGTTTGGGGGGAGCTCTGGAAACACCATATATTTT
CASSSMFGGSSGNTIYF
>TRBV7-2|-|-|TRBJ1-1
TGTGCCAGCAGCTTGGGGGGCTTAGGGAGGGACACTGAAGCTTTCTTT
CASSLGGLGRDTEAFF
>TRBV15|-|-|TRBJ1-1
TGTGCCACCAGCAGGGTCGCGTTCGACACTGAAGCTTTCTTT
CATSRVAFDTEAFF
>TRBV5-4|-|TRBD2|TRBJ2-1
TGTGCCAGCAGCTTGGAGTCCTCGGGGGGGAACAATGAGCAGTTCTTC
CASSLESSGGNNEQFF
>TRBV3-1/TRBV3-2|-|TRBD1|TRBJ1-4
TGTGCCAGCAGCCCGGGGACAGGGGTTGAAAAACTGTTTTTT
CASSPGTGVEKLFF
>TRBV5-6|-|TRBD1|TRBJ1-1
TGTGCCAGCAGCTACACGGGACAGGGGAACACTGAAGCTTTCTTT
CASSYTGQGNTEAFF
>TRBV6-5|-|TRBD1|TRBJ1-5
TGTGCCAGCAGTACAGGGAGGACAGGTCAGCCCCAGCATTTT
CASSTGRTGQPQHF
>TRBV12-5|-|-|TRBJ1-1
TGTGCTAGTGTCCCACGGGGGGCGCGATCGAACACTGAAGCTTTCTTT
CASVPRGARSNTEAFF
>TRBV5-1|-|TRBD1|TRBJ1-6
TGCGCCAGCAGCTTGGGACAGGGTTGGAATTCACCCCTCCACTTT
CASSLGQGWNSPLHF
>TRBV6-1|few|TRBD1|TRBJ2-7
TGTGCCAGCAGTGAAGGGACAGGAGCCTACGAGCAGTACTTC
CASSEGTGAYEQYF
>TRBV19|few|-|TRBJ2-2
TGTGCCATCCAGGATACGAACACCGGGGAGCTGTTTTTT
CAIQDTNTGELFF
>TRBV7-6|-|TRBD2|TRBJ2-2
TGTGCCAGCAGCCCCCAAGCGGGGGACTCCGGGGAGCTGTTTTTT
CASSPQAGDSGELFF
>TRBV5-1|-|TRBD1|TRBJ1-1
TGCGCCAGCAGCGAACAGGGGACTGCTGAAGCTTTCTTT
CASSEQGTAEAFF
>TRBV19|-|-|TRBJ1-5
TGTGCCAGTAAGTTATCTGGGACTCTGGAGAGCAATCAGCCCCAGCATTTT
CASKLSGTLESNQPQHF
>TRBV3-1/TRBV3-2|-|-|TRBJ1-3
TGTGCCACCGGCGAGGGAAAACAGTTTAGAAACACCATATATTTT
CATGEGKQFRNTIYF
>TRBV2|-|-|TRBJ1-6
TGTGCCAGCAGTGAAGTGGGACTTGGGAATTCACCCCTCCACTTT
CASSEVGLGNSPLHF
>TRBV19|few|-|TRBJ1-5
TGTGCCAGTAGTATACTGAGTGGTGTCAATCAGCCCCAGCATTTT
CASSILSGVNQPQHF
>TRBV5-4|once|TRBD2|TRBJ2-5
TGTGCCAGCAGCTTGGTAGGGACTAGCATGGGTGAGACCCAGTACTTC
CASSLVGTSMGETQYF
>TRBV7-8|-|-|TRBJ1-2
TGTGCCAGCAGCACAGGGAAGAAAAACTATGGCTACACCTTC
CASSTGKKNYGYTF
>TRBV9|once|TRBD1|TRBJ1-6
TGTGCCAGCAGCCCCGGGACAGGGGAGAATTCACCCCTCCACTTT
CASSPGTGENSPLHF
>TRBV10-3|few|TRBD1|TRBJ1-4
TGTGCCATCGGACAGGGCGGGGAAAAACTGTTTTTT
CAIGQGGEKLFF
>TRBV2|-|TRBD1|TRBJ1-5
TGTGCCAGCAGTGTGTGGGGACAGGGCACCCAGCCCCAGCATTTT
CASSVWGQGTQPQHF
>TRBV4-1|-|TRBD1|TRBJ2-5
TGCGCCAGCAGCCGACCAGACAGGGATCAAGAGACCCAGTACTTC
CASSRPDRDQETQYF
>TRBV11-2|once|-|TRBJ2-5
TGTGCCAGCAGCCCCGACTCCCAAGAGACCCAGTACTTC
CASSPDSQETQYF
>TRBV9|-|TRBD2|TRBJ2-7
TGTGCCAGCAGCCCACTGGGGGGGGGTTCCGAGCAGTACTTC
CASSPLGGGSEQYF
>TRBV24-1|-|TRBD1|TRBJ1-4
TGTGCCACCAGTCAAGGACAGGGGGAGGAAAAACTGTTTTTT
CATSQGQGEEKLFF
>TRBV6-5|-|-|TRBJ1-5
TGTGCCAGCACCGGGACACATAGCAATCAGCCCCAGCATTTT
CASTGTHSNQPQHF